The subject of this entry is one T cell receptor beta chain. Its antigen specificity is not known. Base qualities are not provided; no much larger clone lies one nucleotide away. The sample comes from a study of blood T cells in healthy people across ages (dated by TCRdb to the mid-2010s). A note on the overall study: Template switching captured roughly one uniquely barcoded TCR beta cDNA molecule per two T cells in model experiments. To avoid experimental bias, donors of different ages were randomly spread across the sequencing lanes. Four age groups were formed from the donors: young (average approximately 15 years), middle-aged (less than 40), aged (roughly 56) and long-lived (around 80). To track age-related changes in TCR beta repertoire diversity, the study relied on deep sequencing normalized with unique cDNA molecular identifiers. Using the same blood draw, the study looked at two additional independent replicas of 1 million unique cDNA reads for two donors, one aged 18 to 30 and the other aged 80 or older. Overall study results and their limits: Conclusive comparison of naive and antigen-experienced compartments was prevented by the profiling of bulk unsorted PBMCs. Observed TCR beta diversity per million T cells fell roughly linearly with age, and a significant reduction was already apparent by age roughly 40. Observed TCR beta diversity correlated strongly with the percentage of naive T cells measured by flow cytometry. Because the CMV infection status of the donors was unknown, age-related changes in expanded clonotypes may potentially have been confounded. Total diversity estimates from one million sequenced T cells were considered lower bounds and underestimates. Compared with the aged group, more naive CD4+ T cells, fewer expanded clones and increased TCR diversity were shown by the long-lived group, suggesting age selection.

Donors were approximately 42 systemically healthy Caucasian individuals from Russia aged roughly 6 to 90 years. Each donor gave approximately 9.4 milliliters of peripheral blood, drawn into EDTA-treated Vacutainer tubes. Ficoll-Paque density-gradient centrifugation was used to isolate PBMCs, with at least 6.5 million per sample. Trizol reagent was used to extract total RNA from the PBMCs, yielding at least 6 micrograms per sample. Naive CD45RAhigh/CD27high T cell percentages were measured by flow cytometry on a PBMC aliquot from every donor. V is reduced by 7 bases and J by 2 bases, leaving a spacing of 16 bases between them. The CDR3 covers 14 residues, taking in both the cysteine and the phenylalanine. The CDR3 DNA has 42 bases and is translated from base 1. Reading the germline V gene (reference sequence) gives CDR1 SGHKS and CDR2 YYEKEE. Library preparation used 5' RACE. TCRdb lists the instrument as Illumina HiSeq 2500. The second PCR ran for about 7 to 11 cycles and used a J-beta primer mix along with a sample-barcoded 5' primer. Each TCR beta cDNA molecule received a unique molecular identifier from a template-switch 5' adaptor carrying 12 random nucleotides. Each sample yielded at least 3 million CDR3-containing paired-end reads. First-strand cDNA synthesis was performed from all RNA using the Mint cDNA synthesis kit, with priming by a TRBC-specific oligonucleotide. All cDNA was treated with uracil-DNA glycosylase and then went through a first 18-cycle PCR with the universal primers M1SS and BC2_uni_R. Per the original workflow: Each sample was normalized by randomly selecting 1 million high-quality reads, each carrying a distinct molecular identifier. Reads sharing molecular identifiers were discarded rather than binned into consensus sequences. MiTCR, with a Q25 quality threshold and the strictest error-elimination algorithm, was used for CDR3 identification, clonotype clustering and error correction. A nonparametric unseen species model with Euler transformation was used to estimate lower-bound total TCR beta diversity. TCRdb passed the public sequencing reads through fastp at Q25 and MiXCR, retaining productive beta sequences. Duplicate CDR3 protein sequences are folded into a single record with the most common DNA and genes. The authors' filters were not applied to this entry. This sample lists 650,000 to 800,000 distinct CDR3 sequences; under 45% were detected once. The ten biggest clones cover approximately 20% of the sample.

This chain is built from TRBV5-5 and TRBJ2-7; the D gene assignment is perhaps TRBD1 or TRBD2, with each matching 5 bases. The sample taken for sequencing was blood. The receptor was isolated from a man between 60 and 70 years old in good health. The nucleotides are TGTGCCAGCTTTCTGCCCGGGACCACCTACGAGCAGTACTTC. This yields the protein CASFLPGTTYEQYF.